This note documents a single T cell receptor beta chain sequence. These data come from a study of blood T cell repertoires in COVID-19. The CDR3 loop spans 15 amino acids. Looked up from germline, CDR1 is SGHAT and CDR2 is FQNNGV. Trimming shortened V by 3 bases and J by 5 bases, and 14 bases separated the two germline ends. Per the original methods: Estimated nucleated cell counts came from reference gene primer amplification. Repertoires were generated with immunoSEQ multiplex PCR, while TCRdb's copy carries only in-frame clones and drops some. The V and J calls and clone size were taken over from that table, and D and trimming were inferred from the DNA. The sample records 92,000 or so clones, around 89% being singletons.

The origin of this receptor is a man in his fifties or sixties with acute or convalescent COVID-19. The sample comprised peripheral blood. This chain uses TRBV11-2 with TRBJ2-1, with TRBD2 as a possible D gene (7 bases). For the CDR3, the DNA is TGTGCCAGCAGCTTCGCGGGGGCCCCCAACAATGAGCAGTTCTTC. Translating gives CASSFAGAPNNEQFF.